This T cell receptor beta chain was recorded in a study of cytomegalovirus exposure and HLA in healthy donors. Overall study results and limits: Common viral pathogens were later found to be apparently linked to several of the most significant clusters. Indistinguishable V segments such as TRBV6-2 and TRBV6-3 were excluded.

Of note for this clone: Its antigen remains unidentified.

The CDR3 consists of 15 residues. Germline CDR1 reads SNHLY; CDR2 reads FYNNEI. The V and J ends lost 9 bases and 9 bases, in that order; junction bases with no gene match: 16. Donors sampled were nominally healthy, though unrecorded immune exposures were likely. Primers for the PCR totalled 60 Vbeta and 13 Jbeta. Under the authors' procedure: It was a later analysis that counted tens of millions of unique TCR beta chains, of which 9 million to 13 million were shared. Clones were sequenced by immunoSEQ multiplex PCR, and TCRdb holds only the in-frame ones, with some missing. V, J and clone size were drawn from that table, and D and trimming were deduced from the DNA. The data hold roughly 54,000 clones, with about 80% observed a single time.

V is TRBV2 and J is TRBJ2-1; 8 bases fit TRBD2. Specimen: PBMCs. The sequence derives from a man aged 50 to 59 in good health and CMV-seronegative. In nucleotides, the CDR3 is TGTGCCAGATCAGCCCTAGCGGGTGGGGAGGGTGAGCAGTTCTTC. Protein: CARSALAGGEGEQFF.